Listed below are T cell receptor beta chains from one sample, sequenced in a study of kidney transplant recipient with SARS-CoV-2 infection. Each CDR3 protein gets one entry after TCRdb re-called the reads with MiXCR. The table has 200,000 to 250,000 distinct CDR3 sequences, about 30% seen once. The sample here was a blood sample, taken at baseline and on day 111 from a kidney transplant recipient. The receptors come from a male patient aged 25-45 years who had COVID-19 and was a kidney transplant recipient. The graft donor may account for some of the T cells. Both conserved end residues are part of each CDR3. A D gene is named only where the DNA matches it firmly. For some rows the clone size is stated as once, few or many, or as a class when expanded; others skip it.

d_call j_call v_call clone_size cdr3_nt cdr3_aa
NA TRBJ2-2 TRBV3-1 many TGTGCCAGCAGCTACCCGTATCCCATTTCAGGCTTGACCGGGGAGCTGTTTTTT CASSYPYPISGLTGELFF
NA TRBJ1-2 TRBV7-2 NA TGTGCCAGCAGCCCTAGGTTCAGAGACGGAAAGACCTATGGCTACACCTTC CASSPRFRDGKTYGYTF
NA TRBJ1-5 TRBV13 many TGTGCCAGCAGCTTCGGGGACGGACGGCGGTCCACCAACAATCAGCCCCAGCATTTT CASSFGDGRRSTNNQPQHF
TRBD2 TRBJ2-1 TRBV7-2 NA TGTGCCAGCAGCCGGGCTAGCGGTGACAATGAGCAGTTCTTC CASSRASGDNEQFF
NA TRBJ1-3 TRBV10-3 many TGTGCCACCGGCCGGGACTCTGGAAACACCATATATTTT CATGRDSGNTIYF
NA TRBJ1-5 TRBV10-1 many TGCGCCAGCAGGGTCAAAGGAAATCAGCCCCAGCATTTT CASRVKGNQPQHF
NA TRBJ1-2 TRBV5-8 many TGTGCCAGCATCCGGATTCATCCACGAAAGACCTATGGCTACACCTTC CASIRIHPRKTYGYTF
NA TRBJ1-2 TRBV7-6 many TGTGCCAGCAGCTGTCTTTTTGAATCTCGAAAGACCTATGGCTACACCTTC CASSCLFESRKTYGYTF
TRBD1 TRBJ2-5 TRBV2 many TGTGCCAGGCAGGGGGATGAGACCCAGTACTTC CARQGDETQYF
NA TRBJ1-2 TRBV5-1 NA TGCGCCAGCGAAACTTCATCGGTTCGAAAGACCTATGGCTACACCTTC CASETSSVRKTYGYTF
TRBD1 TRBJ2-3 TRBV19 many TGTGCCAGTAGGGGACAGGGGAGAGATACGCAGTATTTT CASRGQGRDTQYF
NA TRBJ1-5 TRBV12-3/TRBV12-4 many TGTGCCAGCAGTCCGACGCGGGGTAGCAATCAGCCCCAGCATTTT CASSPTRGSNQPQHF
TRBD2 TRBJ2-1 TRBV15 NA TGTGCCACCAGCAGAGATCGGTCGACTAGCGGTGAGCAGTTCTTC CATSRDRSTSGEQFF
TRBD2 TRBJ2-3 TRBV4-3 NA TGCGCCAGCAGCCAATGGGTCGGGACTAGCGGGGCCATATACACAGATACGCAGTATTTT CASSQWVGTSGAIYTDTQYF
TRBD1 TRBJ1-3 TRBV6-1 many TGTGCCAGCAGGAGACAGGGACTCAACTCTGGAAACACCATATATTTT CASRRQGLNSGNTIYF
NA TRBJ2-2 TRBV29-1 many TGCAGCGTAAAAACGGACCCCAGGGAGCTGTTTTTT CSVKTDPRELFF
NA TRBJ2-5 TRBV13 many TGTGCCAGCAGCTTAGGTACTAGACGGGAAGAGACCCAGTACTTC CASSLGTRREETQYF
TRBD2 TRBJ2-7 TRBV19 many TGTGCCAGTAGTATTGGGCGGGAGGGCCAAAGCGGCGAGCAGTACTTC CASSIGREGQSGEQYF
NA TRBJ1-2 TRBV28 many TGTGCCAGCAGTTCCAGGGCGAACTATGGCTACACCTTC CASSSRANYGYTF
NA TRBJ1-6 TRBV28 many TGTGCCAGCAGTTCGTTCCGGGACATAAGGAGGGCGTCCTATAATTCACCCCTCCACTTT CASSSFRDIRRASYNSPLHF
NA TRBJ2-2 TRBV27 many TGTGCCAGCAGTCACGGGACGGGAAACACCGGGGAGCTGTTTTTT CASSHGTGNTGELFF
NA TRBJ2-7 TRBV10-3 many TGTGCCATCAGTGAGACCATAACCGGGACCAGAACCTACGAGCAGTACTTC CAISETITGTRTYEQYF
TRBD2 TRBJ2-5 TRBV20-1 once TGCAGTGCTAGAGGTTATAGGAGCTCAGCCGTAGTGTTGGGACTAGAAGGAGAGACCCAGTACTTC CSARGYRSSAVVLGLEGETQYF
NA TRBJ1-2 TRBV7-8 many TGTGCCAGCAGCATCCCTCCGTTTACCCGAAAGACCTATGGCTACACCTTC CASSIPPFTRKTYGYTF
NA TRBJ1-2 TRBV5-4 many TGTGCCAGCAGCACAGCCCTCGAAGAAGACTATGGCTACACCTTC CASSTALEEDYGYTF
TRBD1 TRBJ2-3 TRBV15 few TGTGCCACCAGCAGCCCTGGGACAGGGGAAAGCACAGATACGCAGTATTTT CATSSPGTGESTDTQYF
NA TRBJ2-1 TRBV10-1 many TGCGCCAGCAGTGGAAGTAGCGCCTCCTCCCCCAATGAGCAGTTCTTC CASSGSSASSPNEQFF
NA TRBJ1-2 TRBV5-8 few TGTGCCAGCCTTATCATTCATCCACGAAAGACCTATGGCTACACCTTC CASLIIHPRKTYGYTF